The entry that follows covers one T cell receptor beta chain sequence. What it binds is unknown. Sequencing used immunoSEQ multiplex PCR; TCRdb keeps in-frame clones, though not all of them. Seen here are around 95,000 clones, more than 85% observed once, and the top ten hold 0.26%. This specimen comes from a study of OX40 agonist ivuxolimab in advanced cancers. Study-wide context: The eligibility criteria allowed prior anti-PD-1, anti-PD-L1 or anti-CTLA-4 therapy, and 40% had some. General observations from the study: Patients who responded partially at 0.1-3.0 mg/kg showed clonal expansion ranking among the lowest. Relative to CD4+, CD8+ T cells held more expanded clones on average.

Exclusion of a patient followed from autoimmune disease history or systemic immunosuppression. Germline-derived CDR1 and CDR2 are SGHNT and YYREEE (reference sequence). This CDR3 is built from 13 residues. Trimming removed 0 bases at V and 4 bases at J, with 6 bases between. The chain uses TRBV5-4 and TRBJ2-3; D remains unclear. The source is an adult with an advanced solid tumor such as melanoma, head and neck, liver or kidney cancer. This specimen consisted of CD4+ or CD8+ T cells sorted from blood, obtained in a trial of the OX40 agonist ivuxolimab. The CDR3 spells CASSLGSADTQYF. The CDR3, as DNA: TGTGCCAGCAGCTTGGGGAGCGCAGATACGCAGTATTTT.